A single sample gave rise to the 6 T cell receptor beta chains below, sequenced in a study of blood T cell repertoires in COVID-19. TCRdb's table, derived via immunoSEQ multiplex PCR, lists solely in-frame clones and lacks some. This sample has 300,000 to 450,000 clones, with more than 80% found just once. The material sequenced was peripheral blood. These receptors all stem from a woman in her 30s with COVID-19, enrolled during active disease.

This clone occurred a few times. The V gene is TRBV6-2 or TRBV6-3, the J gene TRBJ2-7, with 7 bases identical to TRBD1. V trimming: 5 bases; J trimming: 2 bases; junction bases outside the gene matches: 6. This CDR3 has 14 amino acids. Germline lookup yields CDR1 MNHEY and CDR2 SVGEGT. The CDR3 region has the DNA TGTGCCAGCAGTCCGACGACAGGGACCTACGAGCAGTACTTC. Translated, it gives CASSPTTGTYEQYF.

This clone was counted only a few times. The rearrangement links TRBV12-5 to TRBJ1-5; D possibly corresponds to TRBD1 (6 bases). CDR1 is LGHNT, CDR2 FRNRAP, per germline. CDR3 size: 13 residues. The V end was cut by 5 bases, the J end by 3 bases, with 8 bases between. In nucleotides, the CDR3 is TGTGCTAGTGGTCGGGACAACAATCAGCCCCAGCATTTT. As protein: CASGRDNNQPQHF.

The chain combines TRBV3-1 (or the pseudogene TRBV3-2) with TRBJ1-1; D remains ambiguous. Trimming cost V 0 bases and J 2 bases, with 7 bases left between them. Germline CDR1 reads LGHDT; CDR2 reads YNNKEL (reference sequence). CDR3 length: 14 amino acids. The CDR3 DNA follows: TGTGCCAGCAGCCAAGATTTTAGTAACACTGAAGCTTTCTTT. Translated, it gives CASSQDFSNTEAFF.

This clone was detected once. The rearrangement joins TRBV11-3 to TRBJ2-6; tentative D call: TRBD1 (6 bases). The CDR3 loop spans 18 amino acids. V lost 4 bases, J lost 2 bases, and 18 bases lay in between. Germline V gene sequence: CDR1 SGHNT, CDR2 YENEEA. CDR3 sequence reads: CASSSRQVGSPGANVLTF. The CDR3 DNA reads as TGTGCCAGCAGCTCCCGACAGGTGGGGAGTCCTGGGGCCAACGTCCTGACTTTC.

The chain couples TRBV28 to TRBJ1-5, with unresolved D. This CDR3 comprises 16 residues. V was cut by 2 bases and J by 2 bases, with 13 bases left in between. CDR1 MDHEN and CDR2 SYDVKM come from the germline V gene. The CDR3 region has the DNA TGTGCCAGCAGTTTAACAGTCGCGGGTGGCAATCAGCCCCAGCATTTT. Its translation: CASSLTVAGGNQPQHF.

In regard to this clone: Other DNA sequences in the same sample also yield this CDR3. The genes are TRBV6-6 and TRBJ2-7; 9 nucleotides line up with TRBD1. Germline V gives CDR1 MNHNY, CDR2 SVGAGI (reference sequence). The CDR3 runs to 13 residues. Trimming cost V 5 bases and J 2 bases; bases outside gene matches: 1. The DNA for the CDR3 is TGTGCCAGCAGTAGGGACAGGGCCTACGAGCAGTACTTC. Protein sequence: CASSRDRAYEQYF.